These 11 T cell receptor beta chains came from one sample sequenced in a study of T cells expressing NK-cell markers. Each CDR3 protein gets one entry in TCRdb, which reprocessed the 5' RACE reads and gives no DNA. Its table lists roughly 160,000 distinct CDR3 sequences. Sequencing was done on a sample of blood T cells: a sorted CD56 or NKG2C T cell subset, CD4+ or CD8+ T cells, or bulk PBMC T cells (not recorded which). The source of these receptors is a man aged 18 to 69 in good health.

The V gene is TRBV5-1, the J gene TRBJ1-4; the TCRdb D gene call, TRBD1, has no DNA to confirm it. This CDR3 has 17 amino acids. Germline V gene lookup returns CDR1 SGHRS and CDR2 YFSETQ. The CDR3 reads CASSLAGGTATNEKLFF.

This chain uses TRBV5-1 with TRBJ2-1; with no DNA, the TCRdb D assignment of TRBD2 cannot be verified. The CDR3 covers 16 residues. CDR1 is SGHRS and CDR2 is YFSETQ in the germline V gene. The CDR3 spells CASSLGTSGGASEQFF.

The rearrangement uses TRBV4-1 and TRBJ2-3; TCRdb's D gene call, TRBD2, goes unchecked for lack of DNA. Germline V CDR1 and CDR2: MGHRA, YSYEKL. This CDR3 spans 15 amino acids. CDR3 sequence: CASSQPGQRADTQYF.

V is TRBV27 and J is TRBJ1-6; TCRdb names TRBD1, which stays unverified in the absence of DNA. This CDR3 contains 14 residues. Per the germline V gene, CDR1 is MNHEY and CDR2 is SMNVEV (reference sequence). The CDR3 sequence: CASSQRTGFSPLHF.

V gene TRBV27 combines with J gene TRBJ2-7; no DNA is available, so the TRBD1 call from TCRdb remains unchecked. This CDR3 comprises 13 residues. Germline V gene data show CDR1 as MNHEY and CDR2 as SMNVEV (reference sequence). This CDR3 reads CASSLHRVGEQYF.

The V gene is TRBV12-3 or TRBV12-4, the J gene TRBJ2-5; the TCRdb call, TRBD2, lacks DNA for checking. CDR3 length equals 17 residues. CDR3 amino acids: CASNLGGTSGSQETQYF.

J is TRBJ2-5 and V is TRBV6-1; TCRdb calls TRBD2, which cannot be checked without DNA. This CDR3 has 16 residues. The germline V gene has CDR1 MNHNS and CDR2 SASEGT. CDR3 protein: CASREGLAGPQETQYF.

CDR3 in amino acids: CASRDRGSNSPLHF. The chain carries TRBV12-3 or TRBV12-4 and TRBJ1-6; the D call of TRBD1 rests on TCRdb alone, since no DNA is present to check it. The CDR3 spans 14 residues.

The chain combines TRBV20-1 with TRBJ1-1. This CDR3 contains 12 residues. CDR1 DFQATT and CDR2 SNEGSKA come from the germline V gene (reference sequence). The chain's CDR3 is CSAHRQGTEAFF.

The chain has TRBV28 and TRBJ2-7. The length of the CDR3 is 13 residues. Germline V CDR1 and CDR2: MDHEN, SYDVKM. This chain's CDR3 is CASSLQEAYEQYF. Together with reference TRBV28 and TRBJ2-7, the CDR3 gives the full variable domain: DVKVTQSSRYLVKRTGEKVFLECVQDMDHENMFWYRQDPGLGLRLIYFSYDVKMKEKGDIPEGYSVSREKKERFSLILESASTNQTSMYLCASSLQEAYEQYFGPGTRLTVT.

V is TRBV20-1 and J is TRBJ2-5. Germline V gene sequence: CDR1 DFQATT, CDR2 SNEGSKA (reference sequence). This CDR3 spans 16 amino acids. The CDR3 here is CSARDVSSLHQETQYF.